The 28 T cell receptor beta chains reported below all come from one sample, sequenced in a study of blood T cells in healthy people across ages. With a J-beta primer mix and a sample-barcoded 5' primer, a second PCR ran roughly 6 to 11 cycles. Using its own MiXCR run on the 5' RACE reads, TCRdb lists one record per CDR3 protein. The repertoire consists of 1,300,000 or so distinct CDR3 sequences, with around 59% occurring once and the leading ten covering 5.5% to 8%. The sequencing input was blood. These receptors all stem from a man between 18 and 29 years old in good health.

This chain connects TRBV6-2 or TRBV6-3 to TRBJ1-1; tentatively, D is TRBD1 (6 bases). V was pared by 0 bases and J by 0 bases, with 11 bases between. The CDR3 loop spans 16 amino acids. Germline V gene lookup returns CDR1 MNHEY and CDR2 SVGEGT. CDR3 sequence reads: CASSYSGDTMNTEAFF. CDR3 DNA: TGTGCCAGCAGTTACTCGGGGGACACAATGAACACTGAAGCTTTCTTT.

The rearrangement uses TRBV4-1 and TRBJ2-7; the D gene is possibly TRBD2 (6 bases). The germline V and J ends were trimmed by 1 base and 6 bases, with 19 bases remaining between them. The CDR3 spans 16 residues. In germline, CDR1 is MGHRA, CDR2 YSYEKL. DNA for the CDR3: TGCGCCAGCAGCCAAGGGGGTGCGGGACCTTTAGGCGAGCAGTACTTC. This codes for CASSQGGAGPLGEQYF.

A few counts support this clonotype. Compared with germline, one end of the junction differs, possibly owing to a read error. The rearrangement uses TRBV27 and TRBJ2-5; either TRBD1 or TRBD2 may supply D (5 bases each). Near its end, the DNA agrees better with TRBJ2-7, so the J call may be wrong. This CDR3 is 15 amino acids long. In germline, CDR1 is MNHEY, CDR2 SMNVEV (reference sequence). The DNA of the CDR3 is TGTGCCAGTAGTTCGGGACCCGGGACCCAATACGAGCAGTACTTC. Protein sequence: CASSSGPGTQYEQYF.

V gene TRBV20-1 combines with J gene TRBJ2-3; D is unresolved. With 5 bases removed from V and 0 bases from J, the gap between germline ends came to 15 bases. CDR1 and CDR2 from the germline V gene are DFQATT and SNEGSKA (reference sequence). This CDR3 contains 15 residues. This CDR3 is CSAPNRATSTDTQYF. In nucleotides, the CDR3 is TGCAGTGCTCCGAACCGGGCCACTAGCACAGATACGCAGTATTTT.

This clonotype occurred many times. The genes are TRBV2 and TRBJ2-3; 10 bases are shared with TRBD2. After removal of 8 bases from V and 5 bases from J, the junction contained 7 bases not matched to a gene. Germline CDR1 is SNHLY and CDR2 is FYNNEI. The CDR3 covers 14 residues. The CDR3 coding sequence is TGTGCCAGCTTACTAGCGGGGCCTTTAGATACGCAGTATTTT. It is translated as CASLLAGPLDTQYF.

The rearrangement joins TRBV20-1 to TRBJ2-3; 8 nucleotides align to TRBD2. This CDR3 has 16 residues. The junction had 7 bases not matched to a gene; V was cut back by 2 bases and J by 0 bases. Germline loops: CDR1 DFQATT, CDR2 SNEGSKA (reference sequence). CDR3 in amino acids: CSARLAGRVSTDTQYF. In nucleotides, the CDR3 is TGCAGTGCTAGATTAGCCGGGAGGGTAAGCACAGATACGCAGTATTTT.

The chain is built from TRBV14 and TRBJ1-2; TRBD1 aligns across 7 bases. Germline V gene lookup returns CDR1 SGHDN and CDR2 FVKESK. CDR3 length equals 16 residues. V trimming: 2 bases; J trimming: 6 bases; junction bases outside the gene matches: 12. This CDR3 reads CASSQPGTEGLDGYTF. Here the CDR3 DNA reads TGTGCCAGCAGCCAACCTGGGACAGAGGGGCTCGATGGCTACACCTTC. Looking up the rest from reference TRBV14 and TRBJ1-2 gives the full variable domain: EAGVTQFPSHSVIEKGQTVTLRCDPISGHDNLYWYRRVMGKEIKFLLHFVKESKQDESGMPNNRFLAERTGGTYSTLKVQPAELEDSGVYFCASSQPGTEGLDGYTFGSGTRLTVV.

The gene calls are TRBV4-3 and TRBJ2-3, with D maybe TRBD2 (7 bases). This CDR3 is 17 amino acids long. V dropped 1 base and J dropped 0 bases, with 14 bases sitting between them. Per the germline V gene, CDR1 is LGHNA and CDR2 is YSLEER. In nucleotides, the CDR3 is TGCGCCAGCAGCCAAGTGGTCGCGGGGGCAAGCACAGATACGCAGTATTTT. Encoded protein: CASSQVVAGASTDTQYF.

This clonotype was found a few times. This chain connects TRBV6-5 to TRBJ2-1; no reliable D call. The CDR3 totals 12 residues. Per the germline V gene, CDR1 is MNHEY and CDR2 is SVGAGI. The V gene lost 6 bases and the J gene lost 5 bases, with 8 bases spanning the gap. CDR3 sequence reads: CASRSRNNEQFF. CDR3 bases: TGTGCCAGCAGGTCGAGAAACAATGAGCAGTTCTTC.

The rearrangement links TRBV11-2 to TRBJ1-2, with 8 bases identical to TRBD1. Trimming took 5 bases from V and 4 from J; bases not matched to a gene: 6. Germline assignment: CDR1 SGHAT and CDR2 FQNNGV. The CDR3 consists of 14 residues. The CDR3 region is CASSANRGGYGYTF. The CDR3 bases are TGTGCCAGCAGCGCAAACAGGGGGGGCTATGGCTACACCTTC.

CDR3 nucleotide sequence: TGCGCCAGCAGCCAAGTGGGAACCGGGGACACTGAAGCTTTCTTT. This encodes CASSQVGTGDTEAFF. The J gene is TRBJ1-1, the V gene TRBV4-3; D is unclear. V was trimmed by 1 base and J by 3 bases, leaving 12 bases between them. Germline-derived CDR1 and CDR2 are LGHNA and YSLEER. This CDR3 has 15 residues.

The chain combines TRBV30 with TRBJ1-2; D not certain. The ends were cut back, 4 bases at V and 4 bases at J, with 16 bases in the middle. The CDR3 loop spans 14 amino acids. Germline V CDR1 and CDR2: GTSNPN, SVGIG (reference sequence). The CDR3 reads CAWNDYRSGYGYTF. CDR3 DNA: TGTGCCTGGAATGATTATCGTTCTGGCTATGGCTACACCTTC.

This chain uses TRBV6-2 or TRBV6-3 with TRBJ1-4; 7 nucleotides align to TRBD1. V lost 6 bases and J lost 3; bases outside the gene matches: 7. The CDR3 length is 15 residues. Germline-derived CDR1 and CDR2 are MNHEY and SVGEGT. This chain's CDR3 is CASRSIGTANEKLFF. The DNA of the CDR3 is TGTGCCAGCAGATCTATCGGGACAGCTAATGAAAAACTGTTTTTT.

The chain has TRBV9 and TRBJ1-1; D remains ambiguous. With 0 bases removed from V and 2 bases from J, the gap between germline ends came to 20 bases. The CDR3 covers 18 residues. Germline assignment: CDR1 SGDLS and CDR2 YYNGEE. The CDR3 spells CASSVGGLGISRNTEAFF. CDR3 nucleotides: TGTGCCAGCAGCGTAGGGGGATTGGGGATTTCGAGAAACACTGAAGCTTTCTTT.

This clonotype was recorded a few times. This sequence joins TRBV7-9 and TRBJ2-7; D is unresolved. This CDR3 spans 12 amino acids. V was pared by 5 bases and J by 6 bases, with 11 bases between. Germline assignment: CDR1 SEHNR and CDR2 FQNEAQ (reference sequence). CDR3 nucleotide sequence: TGTGCCAGCAGCCACAATACAGTCGAGCAGTACTTC. Protein sequence: CASSHNTVEQYF.

This clonotype occurred a few times. The chain links TRBV29-1 to TRBJ2-3; TRBD1 aligns across 7 bases. This CDR3 is built from 15 residues. CDR1 SQVTM and CDR2 ANQGSEA come from the germline V gene. With 4 bases clipped from V and 0 bases from J, the junction kept 7 bases outside the gene matches. CDR3 DNA sequence: TGCAGCGTTGGTCCGACAGGGTATAGCACAGATACGCAGTATTTT. It codes for CSVGPTGYSTDTQYF.

This clonotype was seen a single time. The rearrangement links TRBV29-1 to TRBJ1-1; D uncertain. The CDR3 loop spans 12 amino acids. Trimming cost V 6 bases and J 1 base, with 9 bases left between them. Germline assignment: CDR1 SQVTM and CDR2 ANQGSEA. The CDR3 nucleotides are TGCAGCGTCCCCAGGAAGAACACTGAAGCTTTCTTT. Translated, it gives CSVPRKNTEAFF.

The chain carries TRBV21-1 and TRBJ2-7. TRBV21-1 is listed as a pseudogene. The CDR3 is 14 amino acids. This CDR3 reads CASSIGVNTYEQYF. The CDR3 DNA reads as TGTGCCAGCAGCATAGGAGTAAATACCTACGAGCAGTACTTC.

The rearrangement joins TRBV5-1 to TRBJ2-1; TRBD2 matches 10 bases. V trimming: 0 bases; J trimming: 0 bases; junction bases outside the gene matches: 6. CDR1 is SGHRS and CDR2 is YFSETQ in the germline V gene. CDR3 length: 18 residues. The chain's CDR3 is CASSLGASGSRSYNEQFF. The CDR3 region has the DNA TGCGCCAGCAGCTTGGGGGCTAGCGGGAGTCGCTCCTACAATGAGCAGTTCTTC.

This clonotype was seen a few times. This chain joins TRBV5-1 and TRBJ2-3; 8 nucleotides line up with TRBD2. Trimming removed 2 bases from V and 7 bases from J; junction bases left unmatched: 9. Germline V gene data show CDR1 as SGHRS and CDR2 as YFSETQ. This CDR3 is 15 amino acids long. The CDR3 DNA reads TGCGCCAGCAGCTTAAAAGCGGGAGTTGTAAATACGCAGTATTTT. Amino acids: CASSLKAGVVNTQYF.

This chain links TRBV4-2 with TRBJ2-7; 9 bases align to TRBD2. Germline V gives CDR1 LGHNA, CDR2 YNFKEQ. This CDR3 comprises 16 residues. Germline trimming cut 0 bases from V and 3 bases from J; bases unmatched to any gene: 6. The CDR3 reads CASSQEISGGGYEQYF. The CDR3 nucleotides are TGTGCCAGCAGCCAAGAAATTAGCGGGGGAGGCTACGAGCAGTACTTC.

This rearrangement joins TRBV20-1 to TRBJ2-1; TRBD1 aligns across 9 bases. The DNA end lines up better with TRBJ2-7; the J call may be wrong. From germline, CDR1 is DFQATT and CDR2 SNEGSKA (reference sequence). The CDR3 length is 16 residues. The chain's CDR3 is CSATWDRAHSYNEQYF. In DNA, the CDR3 is TGCAGTGCTACCTGGGACAGGGCTCACTCCTACAATGAGCAGTACTTC.

The chain employs TRBV7-9 and TRBJ2-4; 9 bases agree with TRBD1. The J call may be incorrect, as the DNA end agrees better with TRBJ2-7. This CDR3 has 15 residues. Germline-derived CDR1 and CDR2 are SEHNR and FQNEAQ (reference sequence). In nucleotides, the CDR3 is TGTGCCAGCAGCTTAGCGGGGACAGGGACTCACGAGCAGTACTTC. Translation gives CASSLAGTGTHEQYF.

This clonotype was recorded a few times. The rearrangement uses TRBV29-1 and TRBJ2-3; no definite D call. The germline CDR1 and CDR2 sequences are SQVTM and ANQGSEA. Between the trimmed V and J ends, which lost 4 bases and 5 bases, there was a span of 13 bases. This CDR3 region has 13 residues. The DNA of the CDR3 is TGCAGCGTTGCAGGCCAGAGGCTAGATACGCAGTATTTT. This encodes CSVAGQRLDTQYF.

V is TRBV20-1 and J is TRBJ2-2; 9 nucleotides align to TRBD2. The V and J ends lost 1 base and 5 bases, in that order; junction bases with no gene match: 5. The CDR3 spans 15 residues. Germline V gene sequence: CDR1 DFQATT, CDR2 SNEGSKA (reference sequence). The CDR3 DNA reads TGCAGTGCTAGAGTCGCGGGGGGGAGGACCGGGGAGCTGTTTTTT. Residues: CSARVAGGRTGELFF.

V is TRBV27 and J is TRBJ2-6; maybe TRBD2 (5 bases). V was trimmed by 4 bases and J by 12 bases, leaving 7 bases between them. This CDR3 spans 11 amino acids. Germline V gene lookup returns CDR1 MNHEY and CDR2 SMNVEV (reference sequence). The chain's CDR3 is CASSSRGVLTF. As DNA, the CDR3 is TGTGCCAGCAGTTCTCGGGGCGTCCTGACTTTC. The whole variable domain, filled in from reference TRBV27 and TRBJ2-6, reads EAQVTQNPRYLITVTGKKLTVTCSQNMNHEYMSWYRQDPGLGLRQIYYSMNVEVTDKGDVPEGYKVSRKEKRNFPLILESPSPNQTSLYFCASSSRGVLTFGAGSRLTVL.

This clonotype was counted only a few times. This rearrangement joins TRBV12-3 or TRBV12-4 to TRBJ2-1; D remains unclear. The CDR3 is made up of 12 amino acids. The V end lost 1 base, the J end lost 12 bases, and 10 bases lay between the germline ends. This CDR3 reads CASSLGGLPQFF. DNA for the CDR3: TGTGCCAGCAGTTTAGGAGGCCTCCCGCAGTTCTTC.

This clonotype was counted only a few times. This chain connects TRBV29-1 to TRBJ1-2, with a possible D match to TRBD1 (5 bases). Germline CDR1 and CDR2: SQVTM and ANQGSEA. CDR3 size: 15 residues. Trimming removed 8 bases at V and 4 bases at J, with 23 bases between. As DNA, the CDR3 is TGCAGCATCCTAGCGGGAGGGACCGTGGGCTATGGCTACACCTTC. Its protein product is CSILAGGTVGYGYTF.